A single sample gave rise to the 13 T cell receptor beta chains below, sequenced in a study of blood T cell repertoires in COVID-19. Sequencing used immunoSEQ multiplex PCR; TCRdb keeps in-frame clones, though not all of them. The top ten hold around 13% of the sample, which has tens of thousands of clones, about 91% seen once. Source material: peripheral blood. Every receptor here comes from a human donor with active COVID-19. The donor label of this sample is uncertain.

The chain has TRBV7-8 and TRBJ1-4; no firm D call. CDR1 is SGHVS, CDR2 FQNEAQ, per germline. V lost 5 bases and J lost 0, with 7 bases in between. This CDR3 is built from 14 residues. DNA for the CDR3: TGTGCCAGCAGCCGAGCCTCAACTAATGAAAAACTGTTTTTT. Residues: CASSRASTNEKLFF.

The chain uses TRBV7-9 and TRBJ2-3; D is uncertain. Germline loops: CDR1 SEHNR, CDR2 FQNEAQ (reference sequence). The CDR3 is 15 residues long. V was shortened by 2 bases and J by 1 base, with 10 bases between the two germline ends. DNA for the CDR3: TGTGCCAGCAGCTTAAAGGTCGCGGGCACAGATACGCAGTATTTT. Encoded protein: CASSLKVAGTDTQYF.

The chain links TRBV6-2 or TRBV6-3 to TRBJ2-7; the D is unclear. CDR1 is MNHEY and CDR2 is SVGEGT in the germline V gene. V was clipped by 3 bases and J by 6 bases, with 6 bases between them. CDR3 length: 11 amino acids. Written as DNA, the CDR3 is TGTGCCAGCAGTTATAGGAGCGAGCAGTACTTC. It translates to CASSYRSEQYF.

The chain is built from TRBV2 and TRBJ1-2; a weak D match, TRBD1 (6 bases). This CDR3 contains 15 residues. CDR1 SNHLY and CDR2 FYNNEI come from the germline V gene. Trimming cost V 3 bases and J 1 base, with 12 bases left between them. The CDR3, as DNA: TGTGCCAGCAGTGAGGGGGCAGGGATTAACTATGGCTACACCTTC. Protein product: CASSEGAGINYGYTF.

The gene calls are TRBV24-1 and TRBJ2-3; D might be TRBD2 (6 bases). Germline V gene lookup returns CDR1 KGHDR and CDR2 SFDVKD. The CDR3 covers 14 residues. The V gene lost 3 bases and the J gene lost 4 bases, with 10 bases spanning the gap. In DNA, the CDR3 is TGTGCCACCAGTGATCTAATAGCGGCAGATACGCAGTATTTT. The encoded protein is CATSDLIAADTQYF.

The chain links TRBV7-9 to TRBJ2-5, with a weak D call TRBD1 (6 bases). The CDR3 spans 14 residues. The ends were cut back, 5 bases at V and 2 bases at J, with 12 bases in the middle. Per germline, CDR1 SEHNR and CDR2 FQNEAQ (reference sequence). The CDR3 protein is CASSPGQSQETQYF. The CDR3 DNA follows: TGTGCCAGCAGCCCTGGACAGAGTCAAGAGACCCAGTACTTC.

CDR3 sequence (DNA): TGTGCCTGGAGTGTACTCCGGAGCGGGGCGAACACCGGGGAGCTGTTTTTT. This sequence encodes CAWSVLRSGANTGELFF. This chain joins TRBV30 and TRBJ2-2, with 7 positions matching TRBD2. Germline V gene sequence: CDR1 GTSNPN, CDR2 SVGIG (reference sequence). V lost 0 bases, J lost 0 bases, and 7 bases stayed unmatched. This CDR3 contains 17 residues.

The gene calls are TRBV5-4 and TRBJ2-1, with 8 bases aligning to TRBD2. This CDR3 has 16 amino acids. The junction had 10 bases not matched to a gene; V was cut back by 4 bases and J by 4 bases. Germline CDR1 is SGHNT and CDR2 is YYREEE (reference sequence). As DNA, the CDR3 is TGTGCCAGCAGCGCCCTAGGAGCGGGAGAGTACAATGAGCAGTTCTTC. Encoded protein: CASSALGAGEYNEQFF.

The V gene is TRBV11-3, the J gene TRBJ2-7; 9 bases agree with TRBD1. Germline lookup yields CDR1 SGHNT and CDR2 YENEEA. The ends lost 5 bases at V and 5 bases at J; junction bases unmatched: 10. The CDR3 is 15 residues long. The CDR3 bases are TGTGCCAGCAGCCAACCGGGACAGGGCGGCCACGAGCAGTACTTC. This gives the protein CASSQPGQGGHEQYF. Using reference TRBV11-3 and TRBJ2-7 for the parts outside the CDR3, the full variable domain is EAGVVQSPRYKIIEKKQPVAFWCNPISGHNTLYWYLQNLGQGPELLIRYENEEAVDDSQLPKDRFSAERLKGVDSTLKIQPAELGDSAVYLCASSQPGQGGHEQYFGPGTRLTVT.

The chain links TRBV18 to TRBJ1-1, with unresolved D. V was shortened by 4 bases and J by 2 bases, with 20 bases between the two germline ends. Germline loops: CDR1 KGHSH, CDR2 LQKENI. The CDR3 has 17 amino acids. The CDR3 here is CASSRDTTMNPNTEAFF. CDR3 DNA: TGTGCCAGCTCACGAGACACGACGATGAATCCCAACACTGAAGCTTTCTTT. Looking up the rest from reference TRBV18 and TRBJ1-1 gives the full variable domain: NAGVMQNPRHLVRRRGQEARLRCSPMKGHSHVYWYRQLPEEGLKFMVYLQKENIIDESGMPKERFSAEFPKEGPSILRIQQVVRGDSAAYFCASSRDTTMNPNTEAFFGQGTRLTVV.

The CDR3 DNA follows: TGCGCCAGCAGCGAGGTCCAGCGGGGTTCCTACGAGCAGTACTTC. This gives the protein CASSEVQRGSYEQYF. The chain joins TRBV5-1 to TRBJ2-7, with 7 bases identical to TRBD2. Per germline, CDR1 SGHRS and CDR2 YFSETQ. Unmatched junction bases numbered 8, after V lost 4 bases and J lost 1 base. The CDR3 length is 15 residues.

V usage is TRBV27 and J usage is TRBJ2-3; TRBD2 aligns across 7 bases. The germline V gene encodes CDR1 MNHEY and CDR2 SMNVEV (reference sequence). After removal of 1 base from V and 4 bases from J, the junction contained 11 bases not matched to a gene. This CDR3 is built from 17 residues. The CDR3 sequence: CASSLWGRAISSDTQYF. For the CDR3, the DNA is TGTGCCAGCAGTTTATGGGGGAGGGCCATTTCATCAGATACGCAGTATTTT.

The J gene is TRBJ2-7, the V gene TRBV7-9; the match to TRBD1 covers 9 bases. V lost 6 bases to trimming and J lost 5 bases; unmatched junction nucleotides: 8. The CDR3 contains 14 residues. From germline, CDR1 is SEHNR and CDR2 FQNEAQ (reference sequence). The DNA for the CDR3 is TGTGCCAGCAGTTCGACAGGGGGTAGGAACGAGCAGTACTTC. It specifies CASSSTGGRNEQYF. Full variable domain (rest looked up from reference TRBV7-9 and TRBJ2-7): DTGVSQNPRHKITKRGQNVTFRCDPISEHNRLYWYRQTLGQGPEFLTYFQNEAQLEKSRLLSDRFSAERPKGSFSTLEIQRTEQGDSAMYLCASSSTGGRNEQYFGPGTRLTVT.